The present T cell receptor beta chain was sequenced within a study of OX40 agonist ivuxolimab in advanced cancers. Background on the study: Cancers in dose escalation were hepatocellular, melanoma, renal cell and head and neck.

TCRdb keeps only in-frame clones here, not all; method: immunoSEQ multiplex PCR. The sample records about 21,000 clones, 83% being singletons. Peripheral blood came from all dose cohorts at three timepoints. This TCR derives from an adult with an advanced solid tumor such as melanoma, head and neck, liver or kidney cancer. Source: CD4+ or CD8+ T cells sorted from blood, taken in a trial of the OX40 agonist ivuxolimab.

The CDR3 here is CASSLARGSNTEAFF. As DNA, the CDR3 is TGCGCCAGCAGCCTCGCCAGGGGGTCGAACACTGAAGCTTTCTTT. The chain combines TRBV4-1 with TRBJ1-1; 7 bases are a match to TRBD1. Germline V gene data show CDR1 as MGHRA and CDR2 as YSYEKL. This CDR3 has 15 amino acids. J gave up 1 base and V 4 bases, and 6 bases lay outside the gene matches.